This T cell receptor (beta chain) was captured by sequencing in a study of T cell responses to AZD1222 COVID-19 vaccine. On the study more broadly: Second doses that came at about 4 or about 12 weeks were put together. Study-level findings and limits: Spike was spanned by vaccine-associated CD4 TCRs, with dominance at 160-218 and 743-854. Following two doses of AZD1222, Spike-specific TCR breadth and depth rose.

From germline, CDR1 is SGHRS and CDR2 YFSETQ. This CDR3 is 16 amino acids long. With 4 bases removed from V and 4 bases from J, the gap between germline ends came to 17 bases. Comments on this clone: Its antigen is not identified.

Sequenced by immunoSEQ multiplex PCR; TCRdb stores in-frame clones only, minus some. In the table there are roughly 170,000 clones, around 88% of which are singletons. Sequenced material: peripheral blood, taken on day 0 of AZD1222 vaccination. This sequence originates from an adult in good health. The chain couples TRBV5-1 to TRBJ2-2; the D gene is possibly TRBD2 (6 bases). The DNA for the CDR3 is TGCGCCAGCAGCCCACACGTAGCGGTACCCACCGGGGAGCTGTTTTTT. Encoded protein: CASSPHVAVPTGELFF.